The 21 T cell receptor beta chains below come from one sample, sequenced in a study of cytomegalovirus exposure and HLA in healthy donors. Amplification used 60 Vbeta primers and 13 Jbeta primers. This table comes from immunoSEQ multiplex PCR, and its TCRdb copy is limited to in-frame clones, with some not included. The table lists roughly 110,000 clones, more than 75% of them singletons. The source material was PBMCs. These receptors were taken from a woman between 35 and 50 years old in good health and CMV-seropositive.

This chain connects TRBV15 to TRBJ2-1; TRBD2 matches at 9 bases. Trimming removed 10 bases from V and 2 bases from J; junction bases left unmatched: 24. CDR3 size: 20 residues. The germline V gene has CDR1 LNHNV and CDR2 YYDKDF (reference sequence). CDR3 residues: CANLTRCLRGGLRAYNEQFF. CDR3 sequence (DNA): TGTGCCAATCTCACAAGGTGCTTGCGGGGGGGCCTTCGAGCCTACAATGAGCAGTTCTTC.

The J gene is TRBJ1-2, the V gene TRBV27; a weak D match, TRBD1 (6 bases). This CDR3 is 21 amino acids long. Trimming removed 0 bases from V and 6 bases from J, with 32 bases in between. The germline gives CDR1 MNHEY, CDR2 SMNVEV (reference sequence). The CDR3 protein is CASSLSPPGLVGGRLAHGYTF. DNA for the CDR3: TGTGCCAGCAGTTTATCACCCCCGGGTCTTGTCGGGGGGCGGTTGGCTCATGGCTACACCTTC.

The rearrangement links TRBV27 to TRBJ1-1; 9 bases map to TRBD1. Germline V gene data show CDR1 as MNHEY and CDR2 as SMNVEV (reference sequence). The trim removed 3 bases at V and 5 bases at J, leaving 10 bases unmatched. The CDR3 is 16 residues long. As DNA, the CDR3 is TGTGCCAGCAGTTTTAATACAGGGGGCGCTTATACTGAAGCTTTCTTT. It encodes CASSFNTGGAYTEAFF.

This clone was observed a few times. The gene calls are TRBV5-1 and TRBJ1-2; D is ambiguous. The V end lost 2 bases, the J end lost 8 bases, and 16 bases lay between the germline ends. Germline CDR1 and CDR2: SGHRS and YFSETQ. The CDR3 has 14 residues. CDR3 nucleotides: TGCGCCAGCAGCTTTAGCGGGCCCTCAGAGGGCTACACCTTC. Translation: CASSFSGPSEGYTF.

This clone was seen more than once but under ten times. CDR3 amino acids: CASSGSGGARETQYF. DNA for the CDR3: TGTGCCAGCAGCGGTAGCGGGGGGGCCCGGGAGACCCAGTACTTC. The gene calls are TRBV13 and TRBJ2-5; TRBD2 matches 11 bases. Germline V lookup: CDR1 PRHDT, CDR2 FYEKMQ (reference sequence). The junction had 7 bases not matched to a gene; V was cut back by 5 bases and J by 5 bases. The CDR3 is made up of 15 amino acids.

The CDR3 DNA reads TGTGCCAGCAGCCCCACAGGGTTGGTCTACGAGCAGTACTTC. Amino acid sequence: CASSPTGLVYEQYF. The chain employs TRBV7-2 and TRBJ2-7; weak D call: TRBD1 (6 bases). Per the germline V gene, CDR1 is SGHTA and CDR2 is FQGNSA. The CDR3 runs 14 residues. The V gene lost 5 bases and the J gene lost 3 bases, with 14 bases spanning the gap.

This chain connects TRBV21-1 to TRBJ1-1. TRBV21-1 is given as a pseudogene. The CDR3 has 14 amino acids. CDR3 loop: CASSYDSEETEAFF. CDR3 nucleotides: TGTGCCAGCAGTTACGATTCCGAGGAGACTGAAGCTTTCTTT.

The V and J genes are TRBV30 and TRBJ1-1; D perhaps matches TRBD1 (5 bases). Trimming cost V 0 bases and J 8 bases, with 7 bases left between them. CDR1 is GTSNPN, CDR2 SVGIG, per germline (reference sequence). This CDR3 has 11 residues. The CDR3 reads CAWSVAGEAFF. In DNA, the CDR3 is TGTGCCTGGAGTGTAGCAGGGGAAGCTTTCTTT.

The chain links TRBV30 to TRBJ2-7; the match to TRBD1 covers 9 bases. The ends lost 3 bases at V and 7 bases at J; junction bases unmatched: 13. CDR1 GTSNPN and CDR2 SVGIG come from the germline V gene (reference sequence). CDR3 length: 15 residues. CDR3 nucleotides: TGTGCCTGGAGGACAACAGGGGGCGCGACTTTTGAGCAGTACTTC. It codes for CAWRTTGGATFEQYF.

This clone was detected only once. J is TRBJ2-7 and V is TRBV28, with TRBD1 matching over 8 bases. V gave up 8 bases and J gave up 2 bases; unmatched junction bases: 5. From germline, CDR1 is MDHEN and CDR2 SYDVKM. The CDR3 extends over 13 amino acids. The CDR3 region has the DNA TGTGCCAGCCAGGGGGCAGTCCCCTACGAGCAGTACTTC. Amino acid sequence: CASQGAVPYEQYF. Supplemented by reference TRBV28 and TRBJ2-7, the full variable domain reads DVKVTQSSRYLVKRTGEKVFLECVQDMDHENMFWYRQDPGLGLRLIYFSYDVKMKEKGDIPEGYSVSREKKERFSLILESASTNQTSMYLCASQGAVPYEQYFGPGTRLTVT.

The V gene is TRBV6-1, the J gene TRBJ1-5; 8 positions match TRBD1. The V gene end was trimmed by 7 bases and the J gene end by 7 bases; junction bases not matched to a gene: 9. Germline CDR1 reads MNHNS; CDR2 reads SASEGT. The length of the CDR3 is 14 residues. CDR3 amino acids: CASTDQGARQPQHF. Written as DNA, the CDR3 is TGTGCCAGCACCGACCAGGGGGCGCGGCAGCCCCAGCATTTT.

The chain is built from TRBV7-9 and TRBJ2-3, with D perhaps TRBD1 (7 bases). V dropped 4 bases and J dropped 13 bases, with 15 bases sitting between them. This CDR3 has 12 amino acids. The germline CDR1 and CDR2 sequences are SEHNR and FQNEAQ (reference sequence). CDR3 coding DNA: TGTGCCAGCAGCTCCCGCGGGACAGAGGAGTATTTT. Translation gives CASSSRGTEEYF.

The J gene is TRBJ2-6, the V gene TRBV10-3; 8 bases match TRBD1. J gave up 1 base and V 10 bases, and 9 bases lay outside the gene matches. The CDR3 runs 16 residues. Germline CDR1 and CDR2: ENHRY and SYGVKD. This CDR3 is CASAGQGPSGANVLTF. CDR3 DNA: TGTGCCAGCGCAGGACAGGGCCCTTCTGGGGCCAACGTCCTGACTTTC.

The chain uses TRBV6-1 and TRBJ1-1; 8 bases are shared with TRBD1. The junction had 7 bases not matched to a gene; V was cut back by 2 bases and J by 2 bases. The germline V gene has CDR1 MNHNS and CDR2 SASEGT. The CDR3 contains 16 residues. DNA of the CDR3: TGTGCCAGCAGTGAAACAGGGGGTTTTTCTAACACTGAAGCTTTCTTT. Its translation is CASSETGGFSNTEAFF.

This rearrangement joins TRBV5-1 to TRBJ1-2; perhaps TRBD1 as D (6 bases). The V gene's germline CDR1 is SGHRS and CDR2 YFSETQ. V was pared by 0 bases and J by 2 bases, with 14 bases between. CDR3 length equals 16 residues. CDR3 amino acids: CASSLGSTGLNYGYTF. The CDR3, as DNA: TGCGCCAGCAGCTTGGGCTCGACAGGCCTAAACTATGGCTACACCTTC.

V gene TRBV7-2 combines with J gene TRBJ2-7; D may be TRBD1 (6 bases). CDR3 length: 15 residues. Germline V lookup: CDR1 SGHTA, CDR2 FQGNSA. The ends were cut back, 5 bases at V and 3 bases at J, with 17 bases in the middle. In DNA, the CDR3 is TGTGCCAGCAGCCGAGGGGGTACCTGGAACTACGAGCAGTACTTC. Translated: CASSRGGTWNYEQYF.

This clone came up a few times. V and J are TRBV4-1 and TRBJ1-2, with a tentative D call TRBD1 (6 bases). The CDR3 has 14 amino acids. Germline CDR1 reads MGHRA; CDR2 reads YSYEKL. Trimming left V 2 bases short and J 7 bases short, with 14 bases between. CDR3 nucleotides: TGCGCCAGCAGCCAACCCGGGGGGGGCTCTGGCTACACCTTC. This gives the protein CASSQPGGGSGYTF.

This sequence joins TRBV6-5 and TRBJ2-7; TRBD2 might be the D (6 bases). This CDR3 has 13 residues. Germline CDR1 reads MNHEY; CDR2 reads SVGAGI. Trimming pared 6 bases from V and 11 bases from J, leaving 20 bases between. The CDR3 DNA reads as TGTGCCAGCAGCACTGAAGCTAGACTAGAGAAGTACTTC. It translates to CASSTEARLEKYF.

CDR3 region: CASSSRQGAVYEQYF. The CDR3 DNA reads TGTGCCAGCAGCTCTCGACAGGGGGCAGTGTACGAGCAGTACTTC. The rearrangement joins TRBV5-4 to TRBJ2-7; 10 bases are a match to TRBD1. Germline values: CDR1 SGHNT, CDR2 YYREEE (reference sequence). The CDR3 totals 15 residues. Unmatched junction bases numbered 7, after V lost 3 bases and J lost 4 bases. The variable domain in full, completed from reference TRBV5-4 and TRBJ2-7, reads ETGVTQSPTHLIKTRGQQVTLRCSSQSGHNTVSWYQQALGQGPQFIFQYYREEENGRGNFPPRFSGLQFPNYSSELNVNALELDDSALYLCASSSRQGAVYEQYFGPGTRLTVT.

The CDR3 DNA is TGTGCCAGCAGTCTCTTCGAGACCCAGTACTTC. Its translation: CASSLFETQYF. This sequence joins TRBV2 and TRBJ2-5, with D uncertain. The germline gives CDR1 SNHLY, CDR2 FYNNEI. The CDR3 length is 11 residues. The V and J ends lost 5 bases and 5 bases respectively, with 6 bases between them.

This sequence joins TRBV7-2 and TRBJ1-1; 7 positions agree with TRBD1. J gave up 1 base and V 5 bases, and 7 bases lay outside the gene matches. This CDR3 contains 15 residues. In germline, CDR1 is SGHTA, CDR2 FQGNSA. CDR3 DNA sequence: TGTGCCAGCAGCCTTAGACGACAGGGGAACACTGAAGCTTTCTTT. It is translated as CASSLRRQGNTEAFF. Combining the CDR3 with reference TRBV7-2 and TRBJ1-1 gives the whole variable domain GAGVSQSPSNKVTEKGKDVELRCDPISGHTALYWYRQSLGQGLEFLIYFQGNSAPDKSGLPSDRFSAERTGGSVSTLTIQRTQQEDSAVYLCASSLRRQGNTEAFFGQGTRLTVV.